The 23 T cell receptor beta chains presented below share a single source sample, sequenced in a study of T cell responses to AZD1222 COVID-19 vaccine. Sequencing used immunoSEQ multiplex PCR; TCRdb keeps in-frame clones, though not all of them. The sample has some 140,000 clones; roughly 82% are singletons. Here the sequenced sample was peripheral blood, taken on day 0 of AZD1222 vaccination. The receptors derive from an adult in good health.

Here the CDR3 DNA reads TGTGCCAGCAGCTTGGGGATCGCGAACACCGGGGAGCTGTTTTTT. As protein: CASSLGIANTGELFF. This chain uses TRBV5-6 with TRBJ2-2, with D unresolved. There are 15 residues in the CDR3. From germline, CDR1 is SGHDT and CDR2 YYEEEE. Trimming shortened V by 0 bases and J by 0 bases, and 6 bases separated the two germline ends.

The chain is built from TRBV5-1 and TRBJ1-4; tentative D call: TRBD1 (5 bases). The germline V gene has CDR1 SGHRS and CDR2 YFSETQ. V was clipped by 3 bases and J by 8 bases, with 17 bases between them. The CDR3 covers 15 residues. This chain's CDR3 is CASSYSGTSGEKLFF. Here the CDR3 DNA reads TGCGCCAGCAGCTATAGTGGGACGAGCGGGGAAAAACTGTTTTTT.

The gene calls are TRBV19 and TRBJ2-7, with TRBD1 identical over 10 bases. The CDR3 has 15 residues. V lost 7 bases to trimming and J lost 5 bases; unmatched junction nucleotides: 11. Germline CDR1 is LNHDA and CDR2 is SQIVND (reference sequence). The CDR3 here is CASTPTGTGVHEQYF. The CDR3 DNA reads TGTGCCAGTACTCCAACCGGGACAGGGGTCCACGAGCAGTACTTC.

This clone was seen a single time. This chain joins TRBV12-2 and TRBJ1-4. TRBV12-2 is a listed pseudogene. CDR3 length: 19 residues. The CDR3 is CASRLGIAGETVANEKLFF. The CDR3 DNA reads TGTGCAAGTCGCTTAGGTATAGCGGGGGAGACAGTTGCTAATGAAAAACTGTTTTTT.

For the CDR3, the DNA is TGTGCCAGCAGCTTCGGAATACTAGGACAGGGAGTCACTGAAGCTTTCTTT. As protein: CASSFGILGQGVTEAFF. The chain uses TRBV11-2 and TRBJ1-1; 8 bases map to TRBD1. Germline V gives CDR1 SGHAT, CDR2 FQNNGV. The CDR3 spans 17 residues. V lost 3 bases, J lost 4 bases, and 13 bases stayed unmatched.

The rearrangement links TRBV6-5 to TRBJ2-1; 8 nucleotides agree with TRBD2. The CDR3 is made up of 14 amino acids. Germline V gene data show CDR1 as MNHEY and CDR2 as SVGAGI. The V gene end was trimmed by 0 bases and the J gene end by 7 bases; junction bases not matched to a gene: 2. The CDR3 bases are TGTGCCAGCAGTTACTCCGGGACTAGTAATGAGCAGTTCTTC. It is translated as CASSYSGTSNEQFF.

The gene calls are TRBV19 and TRBJ2-5, with 8 bases that match TRBD2. The length of the CDR3 is 13 residues. V lost 6 bases, J lost 2 bases, and 2 bases stayed unmatched. CDR1 and CDR2 (germline): LNHDA, SQIVND (reference sequence). This CDR3 reads CASSGTRQETQYF. The CDR3 coding sequence is TGTGCCAGTAGCGGGACTAGGCAAGAGACCCAGTACTTC.

The chain carries TRBV11-2 and TRBJ2-1, with TRBD1 matching 8 bases. V dropped 7 bases and J dropped 5; count of bases not matched to a gene: 22. Germline V lookup: CDR1 SGHAT, CDR2 FQNNGV. This CDR3 has 19 residues. In DNA, the CDR3 is TGTGCCAGCAATCGACAGGGGTTCCCAAATCGCCAAAAAAACAATGAGCAGTTCTTC. Protein sequence: CASNRQGFPNRQKNNEQFF.

The genes are TRBV28 and TRBJ1-5, with D maybe TRBD1 (5 bases). The CDR3 sequence is 14 residues long. The V and J ends lost 11 bases and 9 bases respectively, with 23 bases between them. CDR1 MDHEN and CDR2 SYDVKM come from the germline V gene. The DNA of the CDR3 is TGTGCCTCCGGGGCGGCCTATCAGGTCTTGCCCCAGCATTTT. Residues: CASGAAYQVLPQHF.

The chain uses TRBV5-6 and TRBJ1-2, with D possibly TRBD1 on 6 matching bases. Germline V CDR1 and CDR2: SGHDT, YYEEEE. V was trimmed by 3 bases and J by 4 bases, leaving 19 bases between them. The CDR3 loop spans 16 amino acids. The CDR3 loop reads CASSSGAGQPIYGYTF. CDR3 DNA: TGTGCCAGCAGCTCAGGGGCGGGACAACCCATCTATGGCTACACCTTC.

V and J are TRBV19 and TRBJ1-5, with D possibly TRBD1 on 6 matching bases. V was cut by 5 bases and J by 5 bases, with 16 bases left in between. The CDR3 totals 15 residues. In germline, CDR1 is LNHDA, CDR2 SQIVND (reference sequence). CDR3 sequence reads: CASSPRDILYQPQHF. The CDR3 DNA sequence: TGTGCCAGTAGTCCCCGGGACATCTTATATCAGCCCCAGCATTTT.

This clone has only a few counts. J is TRBJ1-6 and V is TRBV2, with 8 bases lining up with TRBD1. V lost 6 bases and J lost 7; bases outside the gene matches: 5. In germline, CDR1 is SNHLY, CDR2 FYNNEI. CDR3 length: 14 amino acids. Written as DNA, the CDR3 is TGTGCCAGCAGCCGGGACAGGCCCAATTCACCCCTCCACTTT. Translation gives CASSRDRPNSPLHF.

The rearrangement uses TRBV6-4 and TRBJ1-1; D is unclear. This CDR3 spans 13 amino acids. CDR1 is MRHNA and CDR2 is SNTAGT in the germline V gene. V lost 4 bases and J lost 6, with 12 bases in between. The DNA for the CDR3 is TGTGCCAGCAGTGTGGAACGAGGGTCTGAAGCTTTCTTT. It codes for CASSVERGSEAFF.

The gene calls are TRBV19 and TRBJ2-7; D gene unclear. The CDR3 runs 13 residues. V shed 1 base and J shed 9 bases, with 13 bases lying between them. Germline V gene lookup returns CDR1 LNHDA and CDR2 SQIVND (reference sequence). In DNA, the CDR3 is TGTGCCAGTAGTATAGTTTTCTCGCAGGCGCAGTACTTC. This encodes CASSIVFSQAQYF.

This CDR3 is CASSLTGLNYGYTF. CDR3 DNA: TGTGCCAGCAGCTTGACAGGGTTAAACTATGGCTACACCTTC. The chain recombines TRBV6-5 with TRBJ1-2, with 7 nucleotides matching TRBD1. V shed 6 bases, J shed 2 bases, and the junction held 6 bases outside the gene matches. The V gene's germline CDR1 is MNHEY and CDR2 SVGAGI. This CDR3 has 14 amino acids.

V and J are TRBV13 and TRBJ2-5; D ambiguous. The CDR3 consists of 16 residues. V gave up 7 bases and J gave up 5 bases, with 23 bases separating them. Germline CDR1 PRHDT, CDR2 FYEKMQ (reference sequence). CDR3 residues: CASTSRSGQRIETQYF. The CDR3 nucleotides read TGTGCCAGCACCTCCAGATCGGGTCAACGGATCGAGACCCAGTACTTC. The full variable domain, its missing parts supplied by reference TRBV13 and TRBJ2-5, is AAGVIQSPRHLIKEKRETATLKCYPIPRHDTVYWYQQGPGQDPQFLISFYEKMQSDKGSIPDRFSAQQFSDYHSELNMSSLELGDSALYFCASTSRSGQRIETQYFGPGTRLLVL.

The J gene is TRBJ1-2, the V gene TRBV28, with D perhaps matching TRBD1 (6 bases). CDR1 is MDHEN, CDR2 SYDVKM, per germline. V lost 8 bases and J lost 8, with 15 bases in between. This CDR3 is 12 amino acids long. This chain's CDR3 is CASRTAGSGYTF. In DNA, the CDR3 is TGTGCCAGCCGGACAGCCGGTAGCGGCTACACCTTC.

The chain carries TRBV2 and TRBJ1-2; D is unresolved. The germline V gene has CDR1 SNHLY and CDR2 FYNNEI. V shed 7 bases and J shed 3 bases, with 6 bases lying between them. This CDR3 has 11 residues. CDR3 region: CASTGDYGYTF. The DNA of the CDR3 is TGTGCCAGCACGGGTGACTATGGCTACACCTTC.

This rearrangement joins TRBV9 to TRBJ2-3, with D maybe TRBD1 (6 bases). V lost 3 bases and J lost 3, with 11 bases in between. Germline loops: CDR1 SGDLS, CDR2 YYNGEE. The CDR3 is made up of 14 amino acids. The CDR3 DNA reads TGTGCCAGCAGCGCTCAGGGGACGACAGATACGCAGTATTTT. Its translation: CASSAQGTTDTQYF.

On this clone itself: Other DNA sequences of this sample code for an identical CDR3. The V and J genes are TRBV19 and TRBJ2-7, with a weak D call TRBD1 (5 bases). There are 12 residues in the CDR3. V lost 8 bases and J 2 bases, leaving 10 bases between the germline ends. CDR1 and CDR2 (germline): LNHDA, SQIVND (reference sequence). In DNA form, the CDR3 reads TGTGCCAGTTCAGGGCGAACCTACGAGCAGTACTTC. Translated, it gives CASSGRTYEQYF.

For the CDR3, the DNA is TGTGCCAGCAGCTTCCCAGGGTACGGAAACACCATATATTTT. It codes for CASSFPGYGNTIYF. V gene TRBV7-9 combines with J gene TRBJ1-3, with D possibly TRBD1 on 5 matching bases. The CDR3 has 14 amino acids. Trimming pared 3 bases from V and 4 bases from J, leaving 10 bases between. Germline loops: CDR1 SEHNR, CDR2 FQNEAQ (reference sequence). Combining the CDR3 with reference TRBV7-9 and TRBJ1-3 gives the whole variable domain DTGVSQNPRHKITKRGQNVTFRCDPISEHNRLYWYRQTLGQGPEFLTYFQNEAQLEKSRLLSDRFSAERPKGSFSTLEIQRTEQGDSAMYLCASSFPGYGNTIYFGEGSWLTVV.

This chain uses TRBV12-5 with TRBJ2-1, with 9 bases aligning to TRBD1. The junction had 10 bases not matched to a gene; V was cut back by 8 bases and J by 8 bases. CDR3 length equals 14 residues. Germline values: CDR1 LGHNT, CDR2 FRNRAP. In DNA, the CDR3 is TGTGCTAGTTGTAGGGACAGGGATGTCGATGAGCAGTTCTTC. This translates into CASCRDRDVDEQFF. The full variable domain, its missing parts supplied by reference TRBV12-5 and TRBJ2-1, is DARVTQTPRHKVTEMGQEVTMRCQPILGHNTVFWYRQTMMQGLELLAYFRNRAPLDDSGMPKDRFSAEMPDATLATLKIQPSEPRDSAVYFCASCRDRDVDEQFFGPGTRLTVL.

The chain has TRBV28 and TRBJ1-1; D ambiguous. CDR3 length: 16 amino acids. Trimming took off 2 bases at V and 0 bases at J, with 13 bases between the two ends. CDR1 and CDR2 (germline): MDHEN, SYDVKM. CDR3 DNA sequence: TGTGCCAGCAGTTTAGAGTCCTGGGAGGTGAACACTGAAGCTTTCTTT. Translated, it gives CASSLESWEVNTEAFF.